This is a list of T cell receptor beta chains from one sample in a study of neoadjuvant nivolumab and ipilimumab in lung cancer. Sequencing used immunoSEQ multiplex PCR; TCRdb keeps in-frame clones, though not all of them. The repertoire includes 2,500 to 3,500 clones, just over 85% of them detected once, and roughly 0.9% sits in the top ten. Sample: tumor tissue, taken after neoadjuvant nivolumab, alone or with ipilimumab, at or shortly before surgery. These receptors all stem from an adult with non-small cell lung cancer. Both conserved end residues are part of each CDR3. D genes are given only for firm matches. Clone size appears in some rows only: once, few, many, or a class for an expanded clone.

CDR3 protein | CDR3 DNA | clone size | V gene | D gene | CDR3 length | J gene
CASRGLAGTSGTDTQYF | TGCGCCAGCAGAGGTCTCGCCGGCACTAGCGGTACAGATACGCAGTATTTT | NA | TRBV10-2 | TRBD2 | 17 | TRBJ2-3
CASSLVDGVWQPQHF | TGTGCCAGCAGCTTAGTTGATGGAGTCTGGCAGCCCCAGCATTTT | once | TRBV7-2 | NA | 15 | TRBJ1-5
CASREDLFASGRGGEQYF | TGCGCCAGCAGGGAGGATCTCTTCGCTAGCGGGAGGGGAGGAGAGCAGTACTTC | NA | TRBV10-2 | TRBD2 | 18 | TRBJ2-7
CSVAQGDTQYF | TGCAGCGTTGCTCAGGGAGATACGCAGTATTTT | few | TRBV29-1 | NA | 11 | TRBJ2-3
CASSPAYYNEQFF | TGTGCCAGCAGCCCTGCGTACTACAATGAGCAGTTCTTC | NA | TRBV16 | NA | 13 | TRBJ2-1
CASSVAPGPTYEQYF | TGTGCCAGCAGCGTAGCTCCGGGGCCAACCTACGAGCAGTACTTC | NA | TRBV9 | NA | 15 | TRBJ2-7
CASRPGQASGANVLTF | TGTGCCAGCAGACCCGGACAGGCCTCTGGGGCCAACGTCCTGACTTTC | NA | TRBV28 | TRBD1 | 16 | TRBJ2-6
CASRGMWADNEQFF | TGTGCCAGTAGAGGGATGTGGGCAGACAATGAGCAGTTCTTC | NA | TRBV19 | NA | 14 | TRBJ2-1
CASSLANGYEQFF | TGTGCCAGCAGCTTGGCCAACGGATATGAGCAGTTCTTC | NA | TRBV5-6 | NA | 13 | TRBJ2-1
CASMGQGRSYEQYF | TGTGCCAGCATGGGACAGGGGAGGTCCTACGAGCAGTACTTC | NA | TRBV2 | TRBD1 | 14 | TRBJ2-7
CASSEAGNTIYF | TGTGCCAGTTCAGAGGCTGGAAACACCATATATTTT | NA | TRBV6-6 | NA | 12 | TRBJ1-3
CASSHDTSGRPYEQYF | TGCGCCAGCAGCCACGATACTAGCGGGAGGCCCTACGAGCAGTACTTC | NA | TRBV4-3 | TRBD2 | 16 | TRBJ2-7
CASSLGTGFYEQYF | TGTGCCAGCAGCCTCGGGACAGGGTTCTACGAGCAGTACTTC | NA | TRBV7-2 | TRBD1 | 14 | TRBJ2-7
CASNRRNTEAFF | TGTGCCAGCAACAGGAGGAACACTGAAGCTTTCTTT | once | TRBV2 | NA | 12 | TRBJ1-1
CASSTDGNTEAFF | TGTGCCAGTAGTACGGATGGGAACACTGAAGCTTTCTTT | NA | TRBV19 | NA | 13 | TRBJ1-1
CASNQREGSDTQYF | TGTGCCAGTAACCAGCGGGAGGGTTCAGATACGCAGTATTTT | NA | TRBV19 | TRBD2 | 14 | TRBJ2-3
CSAGLNTEAFF | TGCAGTGCTGGCCTGAACACTGAAGCTTTCTTT | once | TRBV20-1 | NA | 11 | TRBJ1-1
CASSLGRHAPLHF | TGCGCCAGCAGCTTGGGTCGTCATGCTCCCCTCCACTTT | NA | TRBV5-1 | NA | 13 | TRBJ1-6
CASSPPGWTDTQYF | TGTGCCAGCAGCCCCCCCGGGTGGACAGATACGCAGTATTTT | once | TRBV7-9 | NA | 14 | TRBJ2-3
CASSSTGSTEAFF | TGTGCCAGCAGTTCCACAGGGTCCACTGAAGCTTTCTTT | NA | TRBV6-6 | NA | 13 | TRBJ1-1
CASSSSGSIDEQFF | TGTGCCAGCAGCTCTAGCGGGAGTATCGATGAGCAGTTCTTC | NA | TRBV7-9 | TRBD2 | 14 | TRBJ2-1
CASSFGSSTNEKLFF | TGTGCCAGCAGCTTCGGGTCCTCAACTAATGAAAAACTGTTTTTT | NA | TRBV11-2 | NA | 15 | TRBJ1-4
CASSLSGTDTQYF | TGTGCCAGCAGCTTGTCGGGCACAGATACGCAGTATTTT | NA | TRBV5-4 | NA | 13 | TRBJ2-3
CASSLDPLGSSYEQYF | TGTGCCAGCAGCTTGGACCCACTCGGTAGCTCCTACGAGCAGTACTTC | NA | TRBV5-5 | NA | 16 | TRBJ2-7
CSALDYNEQFF | TGCAGTGCTTTGGACTACAATGAGCAGTTCTTC | NA | TRBV20-1 | NA | 11 | TRBJ2-1
CARSYPRVAGGPGEQFF | TGTGCCAGAAGCTACCCCCGGGTAGCGGGAGGGCCCGGTGAGCAGTTCTTC | NA | TRBV5-3 | TRBD2 | 17 | TRBJ2-1
CASSAGSGFYEQYF | TGTGCCAGCTCCGCGGGCAGCGGCTTCTACGAGCAGTACTTC | NA | TRBV18 | NA | 14 | TRBJ2-7
CASSREGYEQYF | TGTGCCAGCAGCCGGGAGGGCTACGAGCAGTACTTC | NA | TRBV14 | TRBD2 | 12 | TRBJ2-7
CASSQIPDSHEQYF | TGTGCCAGCAGCCAGATCCCCGATTCCCACGAGCAGTACTTC | NA | TRBV9 | NA | 14 | TRBJ2-7
CASSPGLAGAKNIQYF | TGTGCCAGCAGCCCGGGACTAGCGGGAGCCAAAAACATTCAGTACTTC | NA | TRBV28 | TRBD2 | 16 | TRBJ2-4
CASTSAGSRGYEQYF | TGTGCCAGCACCAGCGCCGGGTCCCGCGGCTACGAGCAGTACTTC | NA | TRBV7-2 | NA | 15 | TRBJ2-7
CASSYSAGLGGYTF | TGTGCCAGCAGTTACTCGGCAGGGCTGGGTGGCTACACCTTC | NA | TRBV6-5 | NA | 14 | TRBJ1-2
CASAPPQGMSGANVLTF | TGTGCCAGCGCCCCCCCGCAGGGGATGTCTGGGGCCAACGTCCTGACTTTC | NA | TRBV27 | NA | 17 | TRBJ2-6
CASTPGTSGNYEQYF | TGTGCCAGCACCCCTGGGACTAGCGGGAACTACGAGCAGTACTTC | NA | TRBV28 | TRBD2 | 15 | TRBJ2-7
CAISESQGNYGYTF | TGTGCCATCAGTGAGTCGCAAGGAAACTATGGCTACACCTTC | NA | TRBV10-3 | NA | 14 | TRBJ1-2
CASSVLTDTQYF | TGTGCCAGCAGCGTGCTCACAGATACGCAGTATTTT | NA | TRBV9 | NA | 12 | TRBJ2-3
CASSPLGLAGAYNEQFF | TGTGCCAGCAGCCCCCTCGGACTAGCGGGAGCCTACAATGAGCAGTTCTTC | NA | TRBV7-2 | TRBD2 | 17 | TRBJ2-1
CASSLDVPYNEQFF | TGTGCCAGCAGTCTTGACGTCCCCTACAATGAGCAGTTCTTC | NA | TRBV11-2 | NA | 14 | TRBJ2-1